This entry describes one T cell receptor (beta chain). 60 Vbeta and 13 Jbeta primers were used in PCR. Using immunoSEQ multiplex PCR, the repertoire was profiled, and TCRdb retains in-frame clones only, with some absent. The table includes approximately 120,000 clones, 83% detected once. The data derive from a study of cytomegalovirus exposure and HLA in healthy donors. This CDR3 comprises 15 residues. Germline CDR1 is ENHRY and CDR2 is SYGVKD. Trimming removed 1 base at V and 0 bases at J, with 4 bases between. The chain uses TRBV10-3 and TRBJ2-6; unclear D gene. The sequencing sample was made of PBMCs. This receptor was taken from a woman aged 40 to 55 in good health and CMV-seropositive. This chain's CDR3 is CAISELSSGANVLTF. The CDR3 DNA is TGTGCCATCAGTGAGTTATCCTCTGGGGCCAACGTCCTGACTTTC.